Listed below are T cell receptor beta chains from one sample, sequenced in a study of cytomegalovirus exposure and HLA in healthy donors. Profiling relied on immunoSEQ multiplex PCR, and the TCRdb table lists in-frame clones only, not all of them. This sample has around 19,000 clones, with around 80% found just once. The source material was PBMCs. The source of these receptors is a human donor in good health. The CDR3 runs from the conserved cysteine through the conserved F or W. The D gene is left open where the match is weak. Clone size appears in some rows only: once, few, many, or a class for an expanded clone.

DNA,CDR3,V,J,length,size,D
TGTGCCAGCAGCCCGGGACTAATAAAGACCCAGTACTTC,CASSPGLIKTQYF,TRBV13,TRBJ2-5,13,NA,TRBD2
TGTGCCATCAGTGCCGTCCTGGGACTAGCGGGAGAGAGCTCCTACGAGCAGTACTTC,CAISAVLGLAGESSYEQYF,TRBV10-3,TRBJ2-7,19,NA,TRBD2
TGTGCCAGCAGTGTTCAGGGCTACGAGCAGTACTTC,CASSVQGYEQYF,TRBV2,TRBJ2-7,12,NA,NA
TGCGCCAGCAGCTTGGATTCACTAGCGGTGTCCTACGAGCAGTACTTC,CASSLDSLAVSYEQYF,TRBV5-1,TRBJ2-7,16,NA,TRBD2
TGTGCCAGCTCTCCTACAGGGGGTTTAGACGAGCAGTACTTC,CASSPTGGLDEQYF,TRBV18,TRBJ2-7,14,few,TRBD1
TGTGCCAGCAGCCTTCCGCGAGGACTAGCGGCCTCCCGGGGATACAATGAGCAGTTCTTC,CASSLPRGLAASRGYNEQFF,TRBV4-2,TRBJ2-1,20,NA,TRBD2
TGCGCCAGCAGCCAGACCCGGGAACCAACTGAAAAACTGTTTTTT,CASSQTREPTEKLFF,TRBV10-1,TRBJ1-4,15,NA,NA
TGTGCCAGCAGGAGACAGGTAAATGGGAATCAGCCCCAGCATTTT,CASRRQVNGNQPQHF,TRBV6-1,TRBJ1-5,15,few,NA
TGCGCCAGCAGCCAAGATTGGCAAACTGAAGCTTTCTTT,CASSQDWQTEAFF,TRBV4-3,TRBJ1-1,13,NA,NA
TGTGCCAGCAGCACTTCGACAGGGACAGGGGCCAACGTCCTGACTTTC,CASSTSTGTGANVLTF,TRBV9,TRBJ2-6,16,NA,TRBD1
TGTGCCAGCAGTTCACCCGGGACTAGCGGGAGTTACGAGCAGTACTTC,CASSSPGTSGSYEQYF,TRBV27,TRBJ2-7,16,NA,TRBD2
TGTGCCAGTAGTACATGGGGGACAGGGAATCAGCCCCAGCATTTT,CASSTWGTGNQPQHF,TRBV19,TRBJ1-5,15,NA,TRBD1
TGTGCCAGCAGCTCATGGACAGGGCCAGATACGCAGTATTTT,CASSSWTGPDTQYF,TRBV11-2,TRBJ2-3,14,NA,TRBD1
TGCAGCGCCAAGACCGGGTTGTTTGAAGCTTTCTTT,CSAKTGLFEAFF,TRBV29-1,TRBJ1-1,12,NA,NA
TGTGCCAGCAGTCCGACAGGTACCCTCTCTGGGGCCAACGTCCTGACTTTC,CASSPTGTLSGANVLTF,TRBV5-5,TRBJ2-6,17,NA,NA
TGTGCCAGCAGCCAAGCCACCCAGTACCAAGAGACCCAGTACTTC,CASSQATQYQETQYF,TRBV4-2,TRBJ2-5,15,NA,NA
TGTGCCAGCAGCCCGGTACCCGGGGAGCTGTTTTTT,CASSPVPGELFF,TRBV7-2,TRBJ2-2,12,NA,NA
TGTGCCAGCAGCTTTGGACAGCCCTACGAGCAGTACTTC,CASSFGQPYEQYF,TRBV5-5,TRBJ2-7,13,NA,NA
TGTGCCAGCAGCGCCCTCTCGGGAGATACGCAGTATTTT,CASSALSGDTQYF,TRBV9,TRBJ2-3,13,NA,NA
TGTGCCAGCAGCAACGCTCAGGAGACCCAGTACTTC,CASSNAQETQYF,TRBV6-5,TRBJ2-5,12,NA,NA
TGTGCCAGCAGTTACGGACAGGGTGTGACGTTCTTC,CASSYGQGVTFF,TRBV6-6,TRBJ2-1,12,NA,TRBD1
TGTGCCTTTGAGGGTAATCGGGATAATTCACCCCTCCACTTT,CAFEGNRDNSPLHF,TRBV30,TRBJ1-6,14,once,NA
TGTGCCAGCAGCTACCGGACAGACTATGGCTACACCTTC,CASSYRTDYGYTF,TRBV9,TRBJ1-2,13,NA,NA
TGTGCCAGTAGTATAGGACAGGGGGCTGTCGGCTACACCTTC,CASSIGQGAVGYTF,TRBV19,TRBJ1-2,14,NA,TRBD1
TGCGCCAGCAGCTTGGGACAGGGAGCGAGAAACACCATATATTTT,CASSLGQGARNTIYF,TRBV5-1,TRBJ1-3,15,once,TRBD1
TGCGCCAGCAGGGTACAGGGGGCGAACACTGAAGCTTTCTTT,CASRVQGANTEAFF,TRBV10-2,TRBJ1-1,14,NA,TRBD1
TGTGCCAGCAGTTTACCGGGGACTAGCCTATACAATGAGCAGTTCTTC,CASSLPGTSLYNEQFF,TRBV28,TRBJ2-1,16,NA,TRBD2